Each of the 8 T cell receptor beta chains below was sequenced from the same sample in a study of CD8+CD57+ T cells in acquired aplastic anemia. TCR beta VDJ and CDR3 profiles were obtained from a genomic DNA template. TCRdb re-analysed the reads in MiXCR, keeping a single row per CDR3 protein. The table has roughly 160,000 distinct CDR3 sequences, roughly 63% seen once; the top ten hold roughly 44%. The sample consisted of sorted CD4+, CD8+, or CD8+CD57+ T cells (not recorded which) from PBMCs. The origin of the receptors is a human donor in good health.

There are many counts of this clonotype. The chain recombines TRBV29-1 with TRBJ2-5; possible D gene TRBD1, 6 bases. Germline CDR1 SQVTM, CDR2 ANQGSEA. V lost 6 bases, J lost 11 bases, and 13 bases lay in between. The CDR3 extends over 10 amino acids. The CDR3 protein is CSVPPQGQYF. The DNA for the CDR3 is TGCAGCGTCCCCCCACAGGGACAGTACTTC.

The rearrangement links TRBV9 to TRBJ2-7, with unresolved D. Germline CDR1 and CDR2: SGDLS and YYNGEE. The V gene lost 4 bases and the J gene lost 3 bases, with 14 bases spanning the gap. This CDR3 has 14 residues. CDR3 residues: CASSPISTGYEQYF. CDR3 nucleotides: TGTGCCAGCAGCCCGATTTCAACGGGCTACGAGCAGTACTTC.

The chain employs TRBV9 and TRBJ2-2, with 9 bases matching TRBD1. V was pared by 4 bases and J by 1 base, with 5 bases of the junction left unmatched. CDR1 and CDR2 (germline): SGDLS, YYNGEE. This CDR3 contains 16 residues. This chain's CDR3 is CASSPPGQGNTGELFF. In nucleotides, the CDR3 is TGTGCCAGCAGCCCCCCGGGACAGGGGAACACCGGGGAGCTGTTTTTT. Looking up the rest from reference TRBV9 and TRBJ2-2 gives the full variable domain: DSGVTQTPKHLITATGQRVTLRCSPRSGDLSVYWYQQSLDQGLQFLIQYYNGEERAKGNILERFSAQQFPDLHSELNLSSLELGDSALYFCASSPPGQGNTGELFFGEGSRLTVL.

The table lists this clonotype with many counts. The CDR3 is CSARSSGGQAPLYEQYF. The CDR3 nucleotides are TGCAGTGCTAGATCCTCGGGGGGACAGGCTCCTCTCTACGAGCAGTACTTC. The V call is TRBV20-1, the J call TRBJ2-7; the D gene is possibly TRBD1 (8 bases). Germline assignment: CDR1 DFQATT and CDR2 SNEGSKA (reference sequence). V shed 2 bases and J shed 3 bases, with 23 bases lying between them. The CDR3 is 17 amino acids.

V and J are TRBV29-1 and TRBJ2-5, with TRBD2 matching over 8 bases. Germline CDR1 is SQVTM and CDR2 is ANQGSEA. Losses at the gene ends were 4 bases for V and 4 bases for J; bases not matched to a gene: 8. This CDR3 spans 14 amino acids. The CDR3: CSVAGGLAGETQYF. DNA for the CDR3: TGCAGCGTTGCCGGTGGGCTAGCGGGAGAGACCCAGTACTTC.

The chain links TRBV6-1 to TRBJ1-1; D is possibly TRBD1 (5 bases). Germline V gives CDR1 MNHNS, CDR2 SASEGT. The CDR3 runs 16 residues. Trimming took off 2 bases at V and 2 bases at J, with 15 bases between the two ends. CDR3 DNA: TGTGCCAGCAGTGAACTACTAGCGGGGGAAAACACTGAAGCTTTCTTT. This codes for CASSELLAGENTEAFF.

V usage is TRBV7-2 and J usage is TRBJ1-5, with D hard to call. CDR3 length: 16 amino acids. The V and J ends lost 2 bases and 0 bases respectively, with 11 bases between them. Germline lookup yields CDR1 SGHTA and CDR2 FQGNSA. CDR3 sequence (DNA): TGTGCCAGCAGCTTAACGGGCAGTCATAGCAATCAGCCCCAGCATTTT. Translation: CASSLTGSHSNQPQHF. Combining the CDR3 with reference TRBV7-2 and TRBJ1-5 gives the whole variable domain GAGVSQSPSNKVTEKGKDVELRCDPISGHTALYWYRQSLGQGLEFLIYFQGNSAPDKSGLPSDRFSAERTGGSVSTLTIQRTQQEDSAVYLCASSLTGSHSNQPQHFGDGTRLSIL.

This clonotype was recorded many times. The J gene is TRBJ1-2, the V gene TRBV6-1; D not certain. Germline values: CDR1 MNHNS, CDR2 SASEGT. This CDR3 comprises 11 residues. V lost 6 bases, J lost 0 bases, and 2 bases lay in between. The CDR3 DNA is TGTGCCAGCAGCGCTAACTATGGCTACACCTTC. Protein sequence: CASSANYGYTF.